This TCR beta chain was recovered during a study of OX40 agonist ivuxolimab in advanced cancers. Regarding the research as a whole: The costimulatory receptor OX40 (CD134) was targeted by ivuxolimab, a fully human IgG2 agonistic monoclonal antibody. Intravenous ivuxolimab was administered to patients every 2 weeks at six dose levels: 0.01, 0.1, 0.3, 1.5, 3 and 10 mg/kg. Of the roughly 52 dose-escalation patients, hepatocellular carcinoma was present in about 20, melanoma in around 15, renal cell carcinoma in 9 and head and neck cancer in 9. A male proportion of 82.7% and a mean age of around 60 years, ranging from about 20 to 80, were recorded for the dose-escalation cohort. Prior anti-PD-1, anti-PD-L1 or anti-CTLA-4 therapy was permitted, and approximately 39% of dose-escalation patients had received checkpoint inhibitors. Three dose-escalation patients achieved partial responses, one with hepatocellular carcinoma and two with cutaneous melanoma. The point of sequencing TCRbeta in the periphery was to test whether ivuxolimab changed TCR sequence diversity and drove clonal T-cell expansion. The paper covers the monotherapy dose-escalation part of the phase I ivuxolimab trial, which included N ≈ 54 patients.

Regarding this clone: Its antigen is currently not known. No qualities accompany the bases; no much larger clone lies one base away.

For sequencing of the TCRbeta CDR3 region, genomic DNA was extracted from the sorted cells. The immunoSEQ Assay was used to sequence the TCRbeta CDR3 regions. The table was pulled from immuneACCESS by TCRdb, which kept in-frame rearrangements only. Such tables lose some clones; where checked, under half of the loss comes from unresolved V genes, and the rest has no known cause. The sample data list 60,000 to 85,000 clones, and roughly 80% of these were observed just once. Roughly 1.5% of the sample lies in the top ten. The trial excluded patients who had a history of autoimmune disease or who were on systemic immunosuppression. Peripheral blood for TCR sequencing was collected from all dose cohorts at baseline, on cycle 4 day 1, and on cycle 7 day 1. Samples were obtained from an open-label, multicenter, first-in-human phase I dose-escalation trial of ivuxolimab. Adults with locally advanced or metastatic head and neck squamous cell, hepatocellular, melanoma or renal cell carcinoma were enrolled in the trial. Before TCR sequencing, CD4+ and CD8+ T cells were separately sorted from peripheral blood.

What the work shows at the level of the full study, not this receptor alone: At doses of 0.1 to 3.0 mg/kg, clonal expansion of both CD4+ and CD8+ T cells in blood was seen between baseline and week 6. The antigen specificity of the clonally expanded peripheral T cells was not determined. Partial responders in the 0.1-3.0 mg/kg groups had among the lowest normalized peripheral clonal expansion, especially among CD8+ T cells. Low levels of normalized T-cell clonal expansion were also seen in some patients who did not respond. On average, CD8+ T cells showed more expanded clones than CD4+ T cells after ivuxolimab.

CDR1 and CDR2, per the germline V gene (reference sequence), are LNHDA and SQIVND. V lost 1 base and J lost 3 bases; the stretch between them is 13 bases long. Taken from cysteine to phenylalanine, the CDR3 has 15 residues. Only CDR3 DNA remains: 45 bases, in frame from the first base. This TCR was sampled from an adult with an advanced solid tumor such as melanoma, head and neck, liver or kidney cancer. The chain joins TRBV19 to TRBJ2-7, with the D gene uncertain. This specimen was CD4+ or CD8+ T cells sorted from blood, taken in a trial of the OX40 agonist ivuxolimab. The CDR3 region reads CASSIVSLPSYEQYF. The nucleotide sequence is TGTGCCAGTAGTATAGTTTCTTTGCCGAGCTACGAGCAGTACTTC.